The sequence of this TCR beta chain was determined in a study of cytomegalovirus exposure and HLA in healthy donors (dated 2017 in TCRdb). With respect to the entire study: An earlier analysis of around 600 of the donors reported about 290 Gb of sequence data and approximately 110 million unique TCR beta sequences from roughly 180 million T cells. Rather than drawing on any new phenotypic data, the later analysis identified candidate immune exposures from TCR beta sequences and the way those sequences occurred across donors. The T cell repertoires of under 700 subjects were profiled by immunosequencing and related to cytomegalovirus serostatus. Among around 400 genotyped donors of the cohort, an average of around 240,000 unique TCR beta nucleotide sequences was sequenced per donor, of which roughly 17% were non-productive. The study was designed to test whether signatures of past pathogen exposure could be identified by cataloging public T cell receptors. Alongside the repertoire data, information on donor age, sex, ethnicity and CMV serostatus was compiled. A later genetic analysis used genome-wide SNP genotypes for about 65% of the 666 donors, treating that subset as a discovery cohort. The study combined high-throughput TCR immunosequencing, statistical association of individual TCRs with disease status, and machine learning to predict cytomegalovirus infection status. Every repertoire in the discovery cohort had been generated on one and the same sequencing platform. A later analysis re-examined previously published TCR beta repertoires from around 670 donors and added high-resolution HLA genotyping to investigate patterns of TCR occurrence. An early release covering 500 to 750 HLA-typed donors comprised roughly 300 gigabases of sequencing data and approximately 85 million unique TCR sequences. Because of strong linkage in the cohort, five DR-DQ haplotypes were treated as single units for association and clustering. Along with the approximately 700-subject first cohort, a separate validation cohort of over 90 different subjects was used. The genetic ancestry cluster associated with self-reported Caucasian donors included roughly 84% of the 398 genotyped donors. Typing coverage differed by locus: A, B, C, DRB1 and DQB1 were typed in about 629-630 donors, DQA1 in 500 to 550, DPA1 in 600 to 610, and DPB1 in 400 to 490. Both class I and class II loci were covered by HLA typing, at four-digit resolution. In an earlier analysis of about 590 of the donors, high-throughput TCR beta sequencing was used to judge whether each TCR beta V gene segment behaved as functional or pseudogenic.

V and J are trimmed by 5 bases and 5 bases, and the gene matches miss 14 bases of the junction. The CDR3 contains 17 residues, cysteine and phenylalanine counted. Only the CDR3 DNA is retained, 51 bases long and in frame from the first base. For CDR1 and CDR2, the germline V gene lists SGHTA and FQGNSA. Libraries were prepared through the immunoSEQ multiplex PCR assay. For the multiplex PCR, a mixture combining 60 forward primers for TCR Vbeta segments and 13 reverse primers for TCR Jbeta segments was used. The CDR3 region of rearranged TCR beta genes was amplified from genomic DNA by a multiplex PCR assay. On the Illumina HiSeq System, the amplified TCR beta libraries were sequenced as 87-base-pair reads. Turning to the authors' computational methods: A later analysis counted tens of millions of unique TCR beta chains across the 640 or so repertoires, and roughly 11 million of these chains were shared by at least two donors. Raw reads were error-corrected and collapsed into unique sequences by a nearest-neighbor algorithm in which closely related sequences were merged to remove PCR and sequencing errors. CDR3 sequences were aligned to IMGT reference sequences to assign V, D and J gene segments. For a sequence to be retained, a match of at least six nucleotides to both a V gene segment and a J gene segment was required. Rearrangements were classified as productive when the CDR3 lacked stop codons and remained in frame with V and J, and all other rearrangements were classified as non-productive. CDR3 was defined according to IMGT convention as the region running from the second conserved V-encoded cysteine to the conserved J-encoded phenylalanine. Sequences without an unambiguous match to a single V gene segment were excluded from the earlier analysis of almost 600 of the donors. In an earlier analysis of around 600 of the donors, V segments were called functional above 56.7% productive rearrangements and were called segregating when the between-donor standard deviation exceeded 5%. To diagnose cytomegalovirus status from the catalog of TCR beta chain sequences, a statistical classification framework was built. V and J gene assignment, in a later analysis, came from comparing TCR nucleotide sequences with IMGT/GENE-DB human TR gene sequences. In a later analysis, CDR3 sequences and most-parsimonious VDJ recombination scenarios were assigned using the TCRdist pipeline. In a later analysis, every TCR beta chain was defined by the combination of its CDR3 amino acid sequence and its V-gene family, and reads without a unique V-gene family were dropped. To address suspected cross-contamination and a sequencing artifact, a later analysis removed 592 highly shared, low-generation-probability nucleotide sequences. For each public chain, a later analysis derived a clonal expansion index from normalized ranks of inferred template counts within each repertoire. Generation probabilities in a later analysis came from a VDJ recombination model fitted to out-of-frame rearrangements, and those results were checked against IGoR. Hypergeometric tests were used in a later analysis to score TCR-TCR, TCR-HLA and TCR-CMV co-occurrence, with a repertoire-size bias correction applied to the TCR pairs. To estimate false discovery rates, a later analysis permuted the HLA or CMV assignments 20 times. In a later analysis, co-occurring TCRs were grouped with DBSCAN, and TCRdist sequence similarity was added when clustering was performed within HLA-allele-positive subsets. Co-occurrence clustering excluded repertoires with fewer than 30,000 or more than 120,000 public chains, plus five with anomalous nucleotide sharing. What TCRdb holds here is the immuneACCESS table cut down to in-frame rearrangements. Part of the clones is not present; checked against another copy, under half of the missing clones reflect an unresolved V gene, and the others are unexplained. D and trimming were read from the DNA, whereas the V and J calls and clone size are those reported in that table. The sample table on file contains about 48,000 clones. The leading ten clones occupy around 2.2% of the sample.

The cohort consisted of hundreds of healthy bone marrow donors. At the time of sampling, every cohort member was nominally healthy, though immune exposures that went unrecorded were likely present. The donor tested CMV seronegative, placing the donor among the 350 or so seronegative members of the cohort. A peripheral blood sample was provided by each donor, and peripheral blood mononuclear cells were used for TCR beta sequencing. Genomic DNA extraction from the blood cell samples was performed with the Qiagen DNeasy Blood Extraction Kit. The study at large found these results: Broadly in line with IMGT annotations, most TCR beta V segments showed up in productive rearrangements about 87% or about 30% of the time in an earlier analysis of several hundred of the donors. According to a later analysis, TCR association rates differed among HLA loci, with DRB1 alleles showing the most associated TCRs and HLA-C alleles showing the fewest. Several of the top co-occurrence clusters appeared to be linked to parvovirus B19, influenza, CMV and Epstein-Barr virus, according to a later analysis. Only TCR beta chains were sequenced in this cohort, and the absence of alpha or paired-chain data limited detectable features. Assigning TCR associations to individual alleles was difficult when HLA alleles, especially DR and DQ, strongly co-occurred. Because counts were too low, 15 to 20 rarely observed V segments, including chromosome 9 orphons, were left out of the earlier analysis of roughly 600 of the donors. In the study, some 160 TCR beta chains were listed as associated with cytomegalovirus. CMV serostatus was the only immune exposure information available for the cohort. A cluster of highly shared sequence variants was judged likely to represent a technical artifact of the sequencing pipeline. Linkage disequilibrium might explain the correlated functional status among segregating V segments, but an unknown experimental factor could not be ruled out. In a later genetic analysis, fewer N-insertions in productive TCRs were reported among donors in an Asian-associated ancestry cluster than the roughly 640-donor mean. Cytomegalovirus status was reported to be diagnosed by the classifier with high specificity and sensitivity in both the original and validation cohorts. V-gene and J-gene trimming of TCR beta chains was associated with a missense DCLRE1C variant in a later genetic analysis, and the association was replicated in an independent cohort. At a false discovery rate of 0.05, a later analysis linked under 20,000 TCR beta sequences to specific HLA alleles. Because some donors lacked HLA typing at each locus, the association tests relied only on the typed subset. A later analysis found that HLA-associated TCR beta chains were more clonally expanded and had lower generation probabilities than equally common non-associated chains. Most CMV-associated TCR beta chains appeared to be HLA-restricted in a later analysis, and the HLA associations seemed to be driven largely by CMV exposure. Across donors, most TCR sequences were observed very rarely, whereas some public TCRs were present in many individuals. It was suggested by the authors that the approach could potentially be generalized to other disease states and immunological phenotypes. In vitro tests confirmed that three of the cytomegalovirus-associated TCR beta chains recognize cytomegalovirus antigens. Some IMGT-functional V segments, including TRBV6-2 and TRBV6-3, could not be told apart with the 87-base-pair reads, so those segments were excluded. Sequencing depth was assumed to be roughly uniform across donors in the presence/absence analyses, though that assumption may not hold. A further reported finding was that TCR beta sequences accurately predicted the HLA-A and HLA-B alleles for most subjects in the first cohort.

Concerning this clone: No cognate antigen has been identified for it.

The specimen sequenced was PBMCs. Recombination linked TRBV7-2 to TRBJ2-1; the junction holds 8 bases that match TRBD1. This clonotype was obtained from a woman aged 40-49 years in good health and CMV-seronegative. CDR3 sequence: CASSQATGVSTDNEQFF. Here is the DNA: TGTGCCAGCAGCCAGGCGACAGGGGTTTCGACCGACAATGAGCAGTTCTTC.